This entry concerns a single T cell receptor (beta chain). The antigen remains unidentified. This sample is part of a study of T cell repertoires in cytomegalovirus infection. TCRdb fed the reads into MiXCR, producing one record per CDR3 protein. The sample yields around 99,000 distinct CDR3 sequences, about 28% seen once. Trimming shortened V by 7 bases and J by 2 bases, and 16 bases separated the two germline ends. This CDR3 is 15 amino acids long. The source is a human donor in good health (CMV status not recorded). Some clones in this sample may be carry-over from other donors' samples. The starting material was CD8+ T cells from cultured PBMCs, obtained from culture after CMV antigen stimulation. This sequence joins TRBV12-3 or TRBV12-4 and TRBJ2-3, with D possibly TRBD2 on 7 matching bases. In DNA form, the CDR3 reads TGTGCCAGCACCCCTTGGGGGGGCCACACAGATACGCAGTATTTT. Protein sequence: CASTPWGGHTDTQYF.